This T cell receptor (beta chain) is drawn from a study of shared clonotypes between healthy human individuals. A remark on this clone: Its antigen is currently unknown.

The study, taken as a whole, reports: Despite large depth, rarefaction showed incomplete sorted-subset sequencing.

Researchers partitioned CD4+ cells into CD45RA+ naive and CD45RA-negative memory subsets. Germline V gives CDR1 SGHNT, CDR2 YYREEE (reference sequence). V lost 4 bases, J lost 1 base, and 13 bases stayed unmatched. This CDR3 contains 17 residues. Assay used: immunoSEQ multiplex PCR; TCRdb lists only in-frame clones, some missing. The sample lists some 1.5 million clones; about 98% were seen once. The TCR sequence derives from a man aged 30 to 39 in good health. The chain recombines TRBV5-4 with TRBJ1-1, with 7 bases aligning to TRBD1. Material: naive CD4+ T cells sorted from blood. Subset meaning: CD45RA+ positively selected. The CDR3 spells CASSPGGGGFGNTEAFF. The CDR3 nucleotides are TGTGCCAGCAGCCCGGGGGGAGGGGGCTTCGGGAACACTGAAGCTTTCTTT.